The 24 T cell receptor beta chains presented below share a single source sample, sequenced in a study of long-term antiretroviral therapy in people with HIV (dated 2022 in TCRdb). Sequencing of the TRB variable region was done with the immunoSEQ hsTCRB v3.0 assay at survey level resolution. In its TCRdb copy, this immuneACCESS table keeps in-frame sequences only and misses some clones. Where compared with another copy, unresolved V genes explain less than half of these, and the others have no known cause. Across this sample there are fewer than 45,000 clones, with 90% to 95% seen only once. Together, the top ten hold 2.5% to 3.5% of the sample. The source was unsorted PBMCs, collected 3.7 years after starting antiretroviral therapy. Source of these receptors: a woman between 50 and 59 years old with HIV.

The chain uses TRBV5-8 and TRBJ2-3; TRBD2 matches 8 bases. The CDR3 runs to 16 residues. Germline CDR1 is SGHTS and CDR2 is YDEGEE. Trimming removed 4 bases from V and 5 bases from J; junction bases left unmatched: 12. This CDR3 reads CASSPLGAGVRDTQYF. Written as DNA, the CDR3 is TGTGCCAGCAGCCCCTTGGGAGCGGGGGTGAGAGATACGCAGTATTTT.

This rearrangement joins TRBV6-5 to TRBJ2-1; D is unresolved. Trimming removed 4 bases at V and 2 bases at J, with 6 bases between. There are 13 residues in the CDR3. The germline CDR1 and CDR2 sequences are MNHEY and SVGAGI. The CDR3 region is CASSWDTYNEQFF. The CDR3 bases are TGTGCCAGCAGTTGGGATACCTACAATGAGCAGTTCTTC.

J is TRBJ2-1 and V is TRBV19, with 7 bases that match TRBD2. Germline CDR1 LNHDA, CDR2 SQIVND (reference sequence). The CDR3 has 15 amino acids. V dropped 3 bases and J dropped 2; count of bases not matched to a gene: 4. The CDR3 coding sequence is TGTGCCAGTAGTATCCAGCGGGGACCCTACAATGAGCAGTTCTTC. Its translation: CASSIQRGPYNEQFF.

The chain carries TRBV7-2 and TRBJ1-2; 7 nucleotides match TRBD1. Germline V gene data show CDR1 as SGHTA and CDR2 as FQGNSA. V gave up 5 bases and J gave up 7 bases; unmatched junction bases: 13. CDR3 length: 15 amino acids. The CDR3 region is CASSPKPRGDTGYTF. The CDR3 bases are TGTGCCAGCAGCCCCAAACCCAGGGGGGACACTGGCTACACCTTC.

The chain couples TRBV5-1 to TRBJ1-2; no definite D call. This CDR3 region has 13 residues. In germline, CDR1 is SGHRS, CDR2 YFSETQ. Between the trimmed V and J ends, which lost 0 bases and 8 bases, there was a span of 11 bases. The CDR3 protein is CASSLAGQVGYTF. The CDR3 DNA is TGCGCCAGCAGCTTGGCCGGGCAGGTGGGCTACACCTTC.

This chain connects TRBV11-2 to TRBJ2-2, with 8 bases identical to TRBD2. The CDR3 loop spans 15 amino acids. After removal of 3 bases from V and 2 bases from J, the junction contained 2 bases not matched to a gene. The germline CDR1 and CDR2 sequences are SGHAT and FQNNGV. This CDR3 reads CASSLRGDNTGELFF. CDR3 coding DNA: TGTGCCAGCAGCTTGCGGGGGGATAACACCGGGGAGCTGTTTTTT.

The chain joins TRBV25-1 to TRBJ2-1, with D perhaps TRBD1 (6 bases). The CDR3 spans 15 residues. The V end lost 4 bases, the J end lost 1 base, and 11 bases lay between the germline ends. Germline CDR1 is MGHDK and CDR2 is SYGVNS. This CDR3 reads CASSGRTASYNEQFF. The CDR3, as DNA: TGTGCCAGCAGTGGCCGGACAGCATCCTACAATGAGCAGTTCTTC.

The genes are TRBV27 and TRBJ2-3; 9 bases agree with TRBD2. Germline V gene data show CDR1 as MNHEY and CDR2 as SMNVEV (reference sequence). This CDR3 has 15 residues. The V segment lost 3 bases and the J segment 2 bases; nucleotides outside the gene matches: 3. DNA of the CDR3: TGTGCCAGCAGTTTCCAGCGGGGGGTCACAGATACGCAGTATTTT. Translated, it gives CASSFQRGVTDTQYF.

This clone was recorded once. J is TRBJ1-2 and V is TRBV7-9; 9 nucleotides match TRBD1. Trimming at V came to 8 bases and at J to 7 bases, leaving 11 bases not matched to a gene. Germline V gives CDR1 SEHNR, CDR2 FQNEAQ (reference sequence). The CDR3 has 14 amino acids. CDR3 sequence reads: CASYGQGLTFGYTF. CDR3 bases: TGTGCCAGCTACGGACAGGGGCTGACATTTGGCTACACCTTC.

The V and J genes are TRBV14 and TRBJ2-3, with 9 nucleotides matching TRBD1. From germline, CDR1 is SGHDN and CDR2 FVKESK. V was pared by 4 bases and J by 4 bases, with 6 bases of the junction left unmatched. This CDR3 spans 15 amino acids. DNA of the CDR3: TGTGCCAGCAGCCCCCGGGACAGGGAGGCAGATACGCAGTATTTT. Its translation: CASSPRDREADTQYF.

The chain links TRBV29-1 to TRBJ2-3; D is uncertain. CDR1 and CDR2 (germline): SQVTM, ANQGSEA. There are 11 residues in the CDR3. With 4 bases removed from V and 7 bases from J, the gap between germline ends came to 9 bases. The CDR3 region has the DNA TGCAGCGTTGTCTCTGGGAATACGCAGTATTTT. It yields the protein CSVVSGNTQYF.

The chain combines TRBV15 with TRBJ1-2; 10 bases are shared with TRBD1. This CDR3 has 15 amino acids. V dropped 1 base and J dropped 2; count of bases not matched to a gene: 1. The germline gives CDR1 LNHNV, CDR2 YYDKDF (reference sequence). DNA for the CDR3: TGTGCCACCAGCAGAGGACAGGGGGCAAACTATGGCTACACCTTC. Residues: CATSRGQGANYGYTF.

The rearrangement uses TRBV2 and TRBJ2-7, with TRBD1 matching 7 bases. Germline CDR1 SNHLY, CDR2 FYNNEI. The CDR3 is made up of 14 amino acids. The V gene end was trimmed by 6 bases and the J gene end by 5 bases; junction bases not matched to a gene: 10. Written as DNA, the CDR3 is TGTGCCAGCAGCAACGAGAGGGGGCGGAACGAGCAGTACTTC. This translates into CASSNERGRNEQYF.

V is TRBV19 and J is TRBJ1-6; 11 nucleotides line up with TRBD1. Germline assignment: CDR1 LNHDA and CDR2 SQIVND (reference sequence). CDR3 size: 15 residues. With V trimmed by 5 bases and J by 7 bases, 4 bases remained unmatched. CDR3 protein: CASSSGQGANSPLHF. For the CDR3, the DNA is TGTGCCAGTAGTTCTGGACAGGGGGCAAATTCACCCCTCCACTTT.

This chain's CDR3 is CASSLLGADQPQHF. In DNA, the CDR3 is TGTGCCAGCAGCTTGTTGGGGGCGGATCAGCCCCAGCATTTT. The chain links TRBV7-9 to TRBJ1-5, with D possibly being TRBD1 (6 bases). The V gene's germline CDR1 is SEHNR and CDR2 FQNEAQ (reference sequence). The CDR3 is 14 residues long. The germline V and J ends were trimmed by 3 bases and 5 bases, with 11 bases remaining between them.

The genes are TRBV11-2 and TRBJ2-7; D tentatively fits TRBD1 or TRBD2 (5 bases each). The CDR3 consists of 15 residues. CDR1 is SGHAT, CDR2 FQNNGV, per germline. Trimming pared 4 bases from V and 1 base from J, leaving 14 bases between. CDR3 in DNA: TGTGCCAGCAGCTCAGGGACCTCGGCGTCCTACGAGCAGTACTTC. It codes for CASSSGTSASYEQYF.

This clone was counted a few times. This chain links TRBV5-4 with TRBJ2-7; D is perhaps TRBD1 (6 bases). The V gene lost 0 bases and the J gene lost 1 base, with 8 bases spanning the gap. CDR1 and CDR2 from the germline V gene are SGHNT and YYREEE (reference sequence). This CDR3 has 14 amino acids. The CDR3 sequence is CASSLGRGSYEQYF. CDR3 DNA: TGTGCCAGCAGCTTGGGCAGGGGATCCTACGAGCAGTACTTC. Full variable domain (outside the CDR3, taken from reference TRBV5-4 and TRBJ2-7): ETGVTQSPTHLIKTRGQQVTLRCSSQSGHNTVSWYQQALGQGPQFIFQYYREEENGRGNFPPRFSGLQFPNYSSELNVNALELDDSALYLCASSLGRGSYEQYFGPGTRLTVT.

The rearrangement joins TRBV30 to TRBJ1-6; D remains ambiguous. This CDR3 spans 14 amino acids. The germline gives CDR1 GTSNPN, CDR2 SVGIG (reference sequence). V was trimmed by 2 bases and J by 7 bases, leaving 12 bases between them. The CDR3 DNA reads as TGTGCCTGGAGTCTACACGGGAACAATTCACCCCTCCACTTT. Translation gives CAWSLHGNNSPLHF. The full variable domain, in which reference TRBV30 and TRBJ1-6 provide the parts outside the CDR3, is SQTIHQWPATLVQPVGSPLSLECTVEGTSNPNLYWYRQAAGRGLQLLFYSVGIGQISSEVPQNLSASRPQDRQFILSSKKLLLSDSGFYLCAWSLHGNNSPLHFGNGTRLTVT.

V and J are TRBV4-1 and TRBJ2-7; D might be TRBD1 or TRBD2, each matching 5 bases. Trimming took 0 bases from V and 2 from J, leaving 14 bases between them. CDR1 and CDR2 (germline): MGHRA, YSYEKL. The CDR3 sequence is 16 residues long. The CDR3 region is CASSQDKLEQAYEQYF. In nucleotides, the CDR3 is TGCGCCAGCAGCCAAGATAAACTAGAACAGGCCTACGAGCAGTACTTC.

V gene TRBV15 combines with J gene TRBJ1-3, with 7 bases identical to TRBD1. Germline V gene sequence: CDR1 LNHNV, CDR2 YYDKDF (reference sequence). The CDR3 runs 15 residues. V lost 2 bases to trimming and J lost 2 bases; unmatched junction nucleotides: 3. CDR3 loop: CATSRPGTAGNTIYF. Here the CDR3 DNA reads TGTGCCACCAGCAGACCCGGGACAGCTGGAAACACCATATATTTT.

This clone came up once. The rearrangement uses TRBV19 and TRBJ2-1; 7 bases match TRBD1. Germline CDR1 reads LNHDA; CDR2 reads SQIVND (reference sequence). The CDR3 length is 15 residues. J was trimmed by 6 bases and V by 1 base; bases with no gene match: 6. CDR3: CASSIAPQGLNEQFF. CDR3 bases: TGTGCCAGTAGTATAGCCCCACAGGGGCTCAATGAGCAGTTCTTC.

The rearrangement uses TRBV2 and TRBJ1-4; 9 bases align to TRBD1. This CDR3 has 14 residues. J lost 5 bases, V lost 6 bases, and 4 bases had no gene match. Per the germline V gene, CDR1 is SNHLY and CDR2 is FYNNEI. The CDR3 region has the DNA TGTGCCAGCAGAGCCGGGACAGGGAATGAAAAACTGTTTTTT. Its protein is CASRAGTGNEKLFF. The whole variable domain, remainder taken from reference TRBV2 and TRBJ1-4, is EPEVTQTPSHQVTQMGQEVILRCVPISNHLYFYWYRQILGQKVEFLVSFYNNEISEKSEIFDDQFSVERPDGSNFTLKIRSTKLEDSAMYFCASRAGTGNEKLFFGSGTQLSVL.

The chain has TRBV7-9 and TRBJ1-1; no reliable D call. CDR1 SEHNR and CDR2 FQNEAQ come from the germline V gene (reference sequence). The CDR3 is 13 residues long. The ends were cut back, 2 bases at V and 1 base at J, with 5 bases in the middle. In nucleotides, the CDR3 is TGTGCCAGCAGCTTATCCGGGAACACTGAAGCTTTCTTT. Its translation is CASSLSGNTEAFF.

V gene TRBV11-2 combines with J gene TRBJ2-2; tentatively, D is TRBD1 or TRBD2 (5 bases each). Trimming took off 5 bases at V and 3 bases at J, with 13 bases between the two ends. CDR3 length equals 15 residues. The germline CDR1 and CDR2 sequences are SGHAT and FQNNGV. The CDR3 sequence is CASSGDGFDTGELFF. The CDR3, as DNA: TGTGCCAGCAGCGGGGACGGGTTTGACACCGGGGAGCTGTTTTTT.